The 30 T cell receptor beta chains given below trace back to one sample, sequenced in a study of vaccination effects on CD4 cells after COVID-19. Researchers isolated CD4+ T cells once roughly nine days of culture had elapsed. Subjects were given two BNT162b2 or mRNA-1273 vaccine doses. Their cognate antigens are unknown. Only in-frame clones appear in the TCRdb table, and some are missing; sequencing was by immunoSEQ multiplex PCR. The profile shows over 45,000 clones, roughly two thirds of them singletons. The sequenced sample was CD4+ T cells from PBMCs cultured without peptide, obtained after COVID-19 vaccination. The receptors derive from a human donor who received a COVID-19 vaccine.

The rearrangement joins TRBV19 to TRBJ2-5, with D perhaps TRBD2 (6 bases). Germline-derived CDR1 and CDR2 are LNHDA and SQIVND (reference sequence). V lost 1 base and J 5 bases, leaving 20 bases between the germline ends. The CDR3 consists of 17 residues. DNA for the CDR3: TGTGCCAGTAGTATAGCCGGTAGGGACCGCGGGGATGAGACCCAGTACTTC. It is translated as CASSIAGRDRGDETQYF.

This clone was seen a handful of times. The chain uses TRBV27 and TRBJ1-4; 8 positions agree with TRBD1. CDR3 size: 20 residues. CDR1 and CDR2 (germline): MNHEY, SMNVEV (reference sequence). V lost 5 bases and J lost 2; bases outside the gene matches: 19. CDR3 in DNA: TGTGCCAGCAGTCTCCGGACAGGGTCGGGCCCACCCGGGACTAATGAAAAACTGTTTTTT. Translating it yields CASSLRTGSGPPGTNEKLFF.

The CDR3: CASSLGTGYEQYF. The CDR3 bases are TGCGCCAGCAGCTTGGGCACCGGCTACGAGCAGTACTTC. This rearrangement joins TRBV5-1 to TRBJ2-7, with D hard to call. Germline loops: CDR1 SGHRS, CDR2 YFSETQ. This CDR3 has 13 residues. Deletions cut 0 bases from V and 3 bases from J, with 7 bases between.

CDR3 sequence: CASTRTGGVSGYTF. The CDR3 bases are TGTGCCAGCACTCGGACAGGGGGCGTGAGTGGCTACACCTTC. This chain links TRBV6-5 with TRBJ1-2; 11 nucleotides align to TRBD1. The junction had 8 bases not matched to a gene; V was cut back by 7 bases and J by 7 bases. CDR3 length: 14 residues. The germline gives CDR1 MNHEY, CDR2 SVGAGI.

This chain uses TRBV9 with TRBJ1-2; possible D gene TRBD1, 6 bases. The germline gives CDR1 SGDLS, CDR2 YYNGEE. The CDR3 has 14 amino acids. V lost 3 bases, J lost 8 bases, and 17 bases lay in between. The CDR3, as DNA: TGTGCCAGCAGCGCGAGCAGGTCGCAGGGGGGCTACACCTTC. It translates to CASSASRSQGGYTF.

The J gene is TRBJ1-5, the V gene TRBV6-4; D call uncertain. V lost 2 bases and J 11 bases, leaving 13 bases between the germline ends. The germline CDR1 and CDR2 sequences are MRHNA and SNTAGT. This CDR3 spans 13 amino acids. CDR3 residues: CASSDLLVWTQHF. As DNA, the CDR3 is TGTGCCAGCAGTGACCTACTGGTATGGACCCAGCATTTT.

V usage is TRBV10-1 and J usage is TRBJ2-2; the D is unclear. Germline CDR1 WNHNN, CDR2 SYGVQD (reference sequence). Trimming stripped 4 bases from V and 1 base from J, with 7 bases between. The CDR3 extends over 14 amino acids. The chain's CDR3 is CASSVNRNTGELFF. CDR3 bases: TGCGCCAGCAGTGTTAACAGGAACACCGGGGAGCTGTTTTTT.

This sequence joins TRBV5-4 and TRBJ1-4, with D perhaps matching TRBD1 (5 bases). The CDR3 spans 15 residues. Germline CDR1 SGHNT, CDR2 YYREEE (reference sequence). Between the trimmed V and J ends, which lost 4 bases and 7 bases, there was a span of 17 bases. DNA for the CDR3: TGTGCCAGCAGCGAAACCGGGACTAGCAGTGAAAAACTGTTTTTT. Its translation is CASSETGTSSEKLFF.

The table lists this clone with a count of one. This chain's CDR3 is CASSLGRGATYGYTF. The CDR3 region has the DNA TGTGCCAGCAGCTTGGGGCGGGGGGCGACTTATGGCTACACCTTC. The chain couples TRBV5-6 to TRBJ1-2; maybe TRBD1 (6 bases). This CDR3 is 15 amino acids long. V lost 0 bases to trimming and J lost 5 bases, with 14 bases between them. CDR1 and CDR2 from the germline V gene are SGHDT and YYEEEE.

This chain joins TRBV5-5 and TRBJ1-1, with no clear D. Per germline, CDR1 SGHKS and CDR2 YYEKEE (reference sequence). The V and J ends lost 1 base and 1 base respectively, with 5 bases between them. There are 13 residues in the CDR3. The CDR3 coding sequence is TGTGCCAGCAGCTTGCCTGCGAACACTGAAGCTTTCTTT. The encoded protein is CASSLPANTEAFF.

CDR3 sequence: CASSPPTSGGHNEQFF. DNA of the CDR3: TGTGCCAGCAGCCCTCCGACTAGCGGGGGCCACAATGAGCAGTTCTTC. The V gene is TRBV7-9, the J gene TRBJ2-1, with 12 bases lining up with TRBD2. J gave up 5 bases and V 5 bases, and 7 bases lay outside the gene matches. The CDR3 has 16 residues. Germline V CDR1 and CDR2: SEHNR, FQNEAQ (reference sequence).

CDR3 in amino acids: CATQGLAGEQETQYF. CDR3 DNA: TGTGCCACCCAGGGACTAGCGGGGGAGCAAGAGACCCAGTACTTC. V and J are TRBV7-8 and TRBJ2-5, with 14 bases fitting TRBD2. Germline lookup yields CDR1 SGHVS and CDR2 FQNEAQ. After removal of 10 bases from V and 2 bases from J, the junction contained 6 bases not matched to a gene. CDR3 size: 15 residues.

This chain uses TRBV7-9 with TRBJ2-5, with 8 bases fitting TRBD2. Germline V gene lookup returns CDR1 SEHNR and CDR2 FQNEAQ (reference sequence). Trimming cost V 4 bases and J 6 bases; bases outside gene matches: 7. The length of the CDR3 is 14 residues. The CDR3, as DNA: TGTGCCAGCAGCTCCGGGACTAGTACAAAGACCCAGTACTTC. This encodes CASSSGTSTKTQYF.

V gene TRBV27 combines with J gene TRBJ2-2; 8 bases agree with TRBD1. The germline V gene encodes CDR1 MNHEY and CDR2 SMNVEV (reference sequence). J lost 0 bases, V lost 7 bases, and 7 bases had no gene match. The CDR3 has 16 amino acids. CDR3 bases: TGTGCCAGCACCGAACAGGGGGGCGCGAACACCGGGGAGCTGTTTTTT. This gives the protein CASTEQGGANTGELFF.

The chain employs TRBV5-8 and TRBJ1-1; TRBD1 matches 9 bases. Germline V gives CDR1 SGHTS, CDR2 YDEGEE. The CDR3 is 15 residues long. V shed 4 bases, J shed 4 bases, and the junction held 8 bases outside the gene matches. CDR3 region: CASSRTGGAGTEAFF. The CDR3 bases are TGTGCCAGCAGCCGAACAGGGGGCGCGGGCACTGAAGCTTTCTTT. Full variable domain (rest looked up from reference TRBV5-8 and TRBJ1-1): EAGVTQSPTHLIKTRGQQATLRCSPISGHTSVYWYQQALGLGLQFLLWYDEGEERNRGNFPPRFSGRQFPNYSSELNVNALELEDSALYLCASSRTGGAGTEAFFGQGTRLTVV.

The rearrangement uses TRBV7-9 and TRBJ1-6, with unresolved D. CDR1 is SEHNR and CDR2 is FQNEAQ in the germline V gene (reference sequence). V lost 2 bases, J lost 13 bases, and 12 bases lay in between. The CDR3 extends over 13 amino acids. CDR3 DNA: TGTGCCAGCAGCTTATCTCTTGGAGGTCCCCTCCACTTT. It codes for CASSLSLGGPLHF.

This sequence joins TRBV5-1 and TRBJ1-1; possibly TRBD1 for D (5 bases). This CDR3 contains 14 residues. Germline CDR1 and CDR2: SGHRS and YFSETQ. V was trimmed by 3 bases and J by 7 bases, leaving 16 bases between them. This chain's CDR3 is CASSSRQGGDEAFF. CDR3 DNA sequence: TGCGCCAGCAGCTCCCGGCAGGGAGGAGATGAAGCTTTCTTT.

A few counts support this clone. The rearrangement uses TRBV3-1 (or the pseudogene TRBV3-2) and TRBJ1-2; D is perhaps TRBD1 (6 bases). V lost 2 bases and J 4 bases, leaving 14 bases between the germline ends. Germline V gene sequence: CDR1 LGHDT, CDR2 YNNKEL (reference sequence). This CDR3 is built from 15 residues. This CDR3 reads CASSQLDRPGYGYTF. The DNA for the CDR3 is TGTGCCAGCAGCCAACTCGACAGGCCGGGCTATGGCTACACCTTC.

This chain links TRBV5-1 with TRBJ1-4, with D possibly matching TRBD1 (5 bases). CDR3 length: 15 amino acids. V was clipped by 0 bases and J by 6 bases, with 12 bases between them. The germline CDR1 and CDR2 sequences are SGHRS and YFSETQ. The CDR3 region is CASSLAGRVDEKLFF. DNA of the CDR3: TGCGCCAGCAGCTTGGCGGGACGGGTCGATGAAAAACTGTTTTTT.

CDR3 DNA: TGTGCCAGCAGTGATTTCGGTCTCGACAGGCCGAACACTGAAGCTTTCTTT. This gives the protein CASSDFGLDRPNTEAFF. The genes are TRBV25-1 and TRBJ1-1, with D possibly matching TRBD1 (6 bases). Germline assignment: CDR1 MGHDK and CDR2 SYGVNS. The CDR3 is 17 amino acids. Trimming left V 3 bases short and J 1 base short, with 18 bases between.

The V gene is TRBV18, the J gene TRBJ2-5, with a possible D match to TRBD2 (5 bases). This CDR3 spans 15 amino acids. Trimming pared 3 bases from V and 2 bases from J, leaving 13 bases between. CDR1 KGHSH and CDR2 LQKENI come from the germline V gene. The CDR3 loop is CASSPRGALQETQYF. The CDR3 region has the DNA TGTGCCAGCTCACCCCGGGGTGCCTTACAAGAGACCCAGTACTTC.

The V gene is TRBV6-6, the J gene TRBJ1-4, with 7 bases lining up with TRBD1. V lost 6 bases and J lost 0; bases outside the gene matches: 4. CDR1 is MNHNY, CDR2 SVGAGI, per germline (reference sequence). The CDR3 is 15 amino acids. CDR3 nucleotide sequence: TGTGCCAGCAGCCGGACAGGAACAACTAATGAAAAACTGTTTTTT. Translated: CASSRTGTTNEKLFF.

V and J are TRBV28 and TRBJ1-5; 7 bases match TRBD1. This CDR3 is built from 14 residues. Germline assignment: CDR1 MDHEN and CDR2 SYDVKM. Here the CDR3 reads CASRDSNSNQPQHF. The CDR3 DNA is TGTGCTTCCCGGGACAGCAATAGCAATCAGCCCCAGCATTTT.

This clone was counted a few times. V gene TRBV13 combines with J gene TRBJ2-3; D remains ambiguous. The germline gives CDR1 PRHDT, CDR2 FYEKMQ (reference sequence). The CDR3 is 17 residues long. V lost 4 bases, J lost 0 bases, and 17 bases lay in between. This CDR3 is CASSSLSGRTSTDTQYF. CDR3 bases: TGTGCCAGCAGCTCGCTAAGTGGTAGAACAAGCACAGATACGCAGTATTTT.

V and J are TRBV5-1 and TRBJ2-5; D remains ambiguous. Germline lookup yields CDR1 SGHRS and CDR2 YFSETQ. This CDR3 comprises 13 residues. Between the trimmed V and J ends, which lost 0 bases and 1 base, there was a span of 4 bases. CDR3 coding DNA: TGCGCCAGCAGCTTGGACACCCAAGAGACCCAGTACTTC. Translated, it gives CASSLDTQETQYF.

The V and J genes are TRBV3-1 (or the pseudogene TRBV3-2) and TRBJ1-2; D gene ambiguous. Germline-derived CDR1 and CDR2 are LGHDT and YNNKEL (reference sequence). This CDR3 has 14 amino acids. Trimming removed 1 base at V and 8 bases at J, with 14 bases between. The CDR3 bases are TGTGCCAGCAGCCAAGGACGGATGAAAACCGGCTACACCTTC. It translates to CASSQGRMKTGYTF.

The chain is built from TRBV28 and TRBJ1-2; D remains unclear. The CDR3 length is 13 residues. Trimming took 3 bases from V and 7 from J, leaving 12 bases between them. In germline, CDR1 is MDHEN, CDR2 SYDVKM. The CDR3: CASSLEGDRGYTF. CDR3 coding DNA: TGTGCCAGCAGTTTGGAGGGTGATCGTGGCTACACCTTC.

The rearrangement joins TRBV6-1 to TRBJ1-3; no definite D call. CDR3 size: 14 residues. Germline values: CDR1 MNHNS, CDR2 SASEGT. Trimming left V 0 bases short and J 8 bases short, with 11 bases between. DNA for the CDR3: TGTGCCAGCAGTGAAGCGACTCAACGGGACACCATATATTTT. Protein product: CASSEATQRDTIYF.

This clone was seen a handful of times. J is TRBJ1-4 and V is TRBV2; the D is unclear. The germline CDR1 and CDR2 sequences are SNHLY and FYNNEI. This CDR3 has 12 amino acids. Deletions cut 7 bases from V and 5 bases from J, with 8 bases between. CDR3 coding DNA: TGTGCCAGCAACGGTTGGAATGAAAAACTGTTTTTT. Translating gives CASNGWNEKLFF.

This chain links TRBV30 with TRBJ1-6, with 7 bases lining up with TRBD1. Germline V gives CDR1 GTSNPN, CDR2 SVGIG (reference sequence). V gave up 4 bases and J gave up 5 bases; unmatched junction bases: 11. This CDR3 comprises 16 residues. The CDR3 region is CAWKDLGRGNNSPLHF. For the CDR3, the DNA is TGTGCCTGGAAGGACTTGGGCAGGGGGAATAATTCACCCCTCCACTTT. Full variable domain (missing parts from reference TRBV30 and TRBJ1-6): SQTIHQWPATLVQPVGSPLSLECTVEGTSNPNLYWYRQAAGRGLQLLFYSVGIGQISSEVPQNLSASRPQDRQFILSSKKLLLSDSGFYLCAWKDLGRGNNSPLHFGNGTRLTVT.